This passage covers 27 T cell receptor beta chains from one sample sequenced in a study of T cells after yellow fever vaccination. TCRdb re-called the 5' RACE reads with MiXCR, one entry per CDR3 protein. This table holds approximately 96,000 distinct CDR3 sequences, 8% to 10% found once. The specimen was CD8+ T cells not binding an NS4B(214-222) dextramer, sorted from PBMCs, collected more than 13 days after the first yellow fever vaccination. The receptors were sampled from a young man who received the YFV17D yellow fever vaccine.

The rearrangement uses TRBV7-2 and TRBJ1-4; tentative D call: TRBD1 (5 bases). The V end was cut by 5 bases, the J end by 4 bases, with 14 bases between. Germline V CDR1 and CDR2: SGHTA, FQGNSA. The CDR3 runs to 15 residues. The CDR3 DNA sequence: TGTGCCAGCAGCCTGGGACGGCCGTTTAATGAAAAACTGTTTTTT. This sequence encodes CASSLGRPFNEKLFF.

This CDR3 is CASSFPLSGANVLTF. The CDR3 nucleotides read TGTGCCAGCAGCTTTCCACTTTCTGGGGCCAACGTCCTGACTTTC. This chain connects TRBV5-6 to TRBJ2-6, with unresolved D. Germline CDR1 and CDR2: SGHDT and YYEEEE. The CDR3 has 15 amino acids. Trimming shortened V by 2 bases and J by 1 base, and 7 bases separated the two germline ends.

This clonotype was seen a few times. The rearrangement uses TRBV4-1 and TRBJ2-4; D perhaps matches TRBD2 (5 bases). Trimming removed 0 bases at V and 4 bases at J, with 13 bases between. This CDR3 has 16 residues. The germline gives CDR1 MGHRA, CDR2 YSYEKL. CDR3 sequence: CASSQDSSRAKNIQYF. DNA for the CDR3: TGCGCCAGCAGCCAAGATTCCTCGAGGGCTAAAAACATTCAGTACTTC.

The V call is TRBV20-1, the J call TRBJ1-1; 12 nucleotides align to TRBD1. The CDR3 runs to 15 residues. Germline trimming cut 7 bases from V and 6 bases from J; bases unmatched to any gene: 12. Per germline, CDR1 DFQATT and CDR2 SNEGSKA (reference sequence). CDR3 coding DNA: TGCAGTGGAACCGGGACAGGGGGCTTATCGCCTGAAGCTTTCTTT. Translating gives CSGTGTGGLSPEAFF.

This clonotype was counted between two and nine times. V and J are TRBV18 and TRBJ2-5; TRBD1 agrees at 7 bases. With V trimmed by 3 bases and J by 5 bases, 9 bases remained unmatched. The CDR3 is 15 residues long. CDR1 is KGHSH and CDR2 is LQKENI in the germline V gene. CDR3 nucleotide sequence: TGTGCCAGCTCACCGATCACAGGGGAAGGGGAGACCCAGTACTTC. Its translation: CASSPITGEGETQYF.

CDR3 DNA: TGTGCCAGCAGTCTCAGTAATGGGCGGCTTGAAGCTTTCTTT. It yields the protein CASSLSNGRLEAFF. The chain uses TRBV6-1 and TRBJ1-1; no firm D call. The CDR3 runs to 14 residues. V lost 5 bases and J lost 7, with 17 bases in between. Germline CDR1 MNHNS, CDR2 SASEGT.

The rearrangement joins TRBV7-9 to TRBJ2-1; 16 nucleotides align to TRBD2. Trimming took 8 bases from V and 12 from J; bases not matched to a gene: 13. The CDR3 spans 16 residues. Germline lookup yields CDR1 SEHNR and CDR2 FQNEAQ (reference sequence). CDR3 DNA sequence: TGTGCCAGCGCCCGCCACGGGACTAGCGGGGGGGCCGTGCAGTTCTTC. Its protein product is CASARHGTSGGAVQFF. The whole variable domain, filled in from reference TRBV7-9 and TRBJ2-1, reads DTGVSQNPRHKITKRGQNVTFRCDPISEHNRLYWYRQTLGQGPEFLTYFQNEAQLEKSRLLSDRFSAERPKGSFSTLEIQRTEQGDSAMYLCASARHGTSGGAVQFFGPGTRLTVL.

The rearrangement uses TRBV12-3 or TRBV12-4 and TRBJ1-2; D is undetermined. Trimming removed 6 bases at V and 8 bases at J, with 22 bases between. This CDR3 is built from 15 residues. CDR3 DNA: TGTGCCAGCAGCGTTACCGGAGGAGAAATCTACGGCTACACCTTC. This sequence encodes CASSVTGGEIYGYTF.

Only a few counts were recorded for this clonotype. This chain links TRBV14 with TRBJ2-6, with D maybe TRBD1 (6 bases). The CDR3 has 16 residues. Germline V gene sequence: CDR1 SGHDN, CDR2 FVKESK. The germline V and J ends were trimmed by 4 bases and 1 base, with 11 bases remaining between them. CDR3 residues: CASSPSRGSGANVLTF. The CDR3, as DNA: TGTGCCAGCAGCCCTTCCAGGGGTTCTGGGGCCAACGTCCTGACTTTC.

This clonotype has just a few counts. The rearrangement joins TRBV6-1 to TRBJ2-5; 9 nucleotides match TRBD2. There are 16 residues in the CDR3. Trimming took 5 bases from V and 5 from J; bases not matched to a gene: 12. Per germline, CDR1 MNHNS and CDR2 SASEGT. CDR3 amino acids: CASSPRTSAGTETQYF. The DNA of the CDR3 is TGTGCCAGCAGTCCCCGGACTAGCGCCGGGACGGAGACCCAGTACTTC.

Only a few counts were recorded for this clonotype. The chain is built from TRBV6-5 and TRBJ2-1; D might be TRBD2 (6 bases). The V end lost 3 bases, the J end lost 2 bases, and 17 bases lay between the germline ends. This CDR3 is built from 17 residues. Germline CDR1 MNHEY, CDR2 SVGAGI. The CDR3 protein is CASSYTPGDDAYNEQFF. The CDR3 DNA is TGTGCCAGCAGTTATACTCCGGGGGACGACGCCTACAATGAGCAGTTCTTC.

This clonotype was found a few times. This chain joins TRBV20-1 and TRBJ1-2; 7 nucleotides line up with TRBD1. The CDR3 is made up of 15 amino acids. The J segment lost 0 bases and the V segment lost 6 bases, leaving 10 bases of the junction unmatched. The germline gives CDR1 DFQATT, CDR2 SNEGSKA (reference sequence). CDR3 DNA: TGCAGTGCCCTAGACAGGGAGGGGGCTAACTATGGCTACACCTTC. Its translation is CSALDREGANYGYTF.

This clonotype was detected a few times. V usage is TRBV27 and J usage is TRBJ2-1; TRBD2 is a possible D gene (6 bases). This CDR3 contains 13 residues. Germline CDR1 is MNHEY and CDR2 is SMNVEV (reference sequence). V was pared by 2 bases and J by 6 bases, with 8 bases between. DNA of the CDR3: TGTGCCAGCAGTTTACAGGGAGGCAATGAGCAGTTCTTC. Amino acids: CASSLQGGNEQFF.

This chain links TRBV12-3 or TRBV12-4 with TRBJ2-5; D gene ambiguous. Trimming pared 3 bases from V and 4 bases from J, leaving 3 bases between. The CDR3 extends over 11 amino acids. Here the CDR3 DNA reads TGTGCCAGCAGTTTTGCAGAGACCCAGTACTTC. Translating gives CASSFAETQYF.

This clonotype turned up a few times. This chain connects TRBV9 to TRBJ1-1; D not certain. Trimming removed 4 bases at V and 3 bases at J, with 13 bases between. The germline V gene encodes CDR1 SGDLS and CDR2 YYNGEE. This CDR3 contains 14 residues. The DNA for the CDR3 is TGTGCCAGCAGCCCCTCCGGAGGGTACACTGAAGCTTTCTTT. This gives the protein CASSPSGGYTEAFF.

On this clonotype: Relative to the germline gene, one junction end is altered; a read error may explain this. This chain uses TRBV7-7 with TRBJ2-6; possible D gene TRBD1, 6 bases. The CDR3 spans 18 residues. Germline V gene data show CDR1 as SSHAT and CDR2 as FNYEAQ (reference sequence). The CDR3 sequence: CASSLGFPGASGANVLTF. In DNA form, the CDR3 reads TGTGCTAGCAGCTTAGGGTTCCCAGGGGCCTCTGGGGCCAACGTCCTGACTTTC.

This clonotype was recorded many times. As DNA, the CDR3 is TGCGCCAGCAGCTTGGAGGGGGTAGAGGGCCACGAGCAGTACTTC. It specifies CASSLEGVEGHEQYF. V is TRBV5-1 and J is TRBJ2-7, with D maybe TRBD1 (6 bases). This CDR3 is built from 15 residues. V was trimmed by 0 bases and J by 5 bases, leaving 15 bases between them. Germline V lookup: CDR1 SGHRS, CDR2 YFSETQ. Full variable domain (missing parts from reference TRBV5-1 and TRBJ2-7): KAGVTQTPRYLIKTRGQQVTLSCSPISGHRSVSWYQQTPGQGLQFLFEYFSETQRNKGNFPGRFSGRQFSNSRSEMNVSTLELGDSALYLCASSLEGVEGHEQYFGPGTRLTVT.

The chain carries TRBV19 and TRBJ1-5; 7 bases agree with TRBD1. V trimming: 9 bases; J trimming: 0 bases; junction bases outside the gene matches: 14. From germline, CDR1 is LNHDA and CDR2 SQIVND (reference sequence). The CDR3 is 17 amino acids. The CDR3 spells CASKAYPGTDSNQPQHF. The CDR3, as DNA: TGTGCCAGCAAAGCCTATCCCGGGACAGATAGCAATCAGCCCCAGCATTTT.

This clonotype was detected many times. This chain uses TRBV6-1 with TRBJ2-3, with 8 bases matching TRBD1. V was clipped by 6 bases and J by 6 bases; unmatched bases: 11. CDR1 is MNHNS, CDR2 SASEGT, per germline. The CDR3 sequence is 15 residues long. The CDR3 loop is CASRQTTGDADTQYF. The CDR3 DNA reads TGTGCCAGCAGGCAGACGACAGGGGATGCGGATACGCAGTATTTT.

This sequence joins TRBV28 and TRBJ2-3; tentatively, D is TRBD2 (6 bases). V was trimmed by 6 bases and J by 5 bases, leaving 9 bases between them. The CDR3 contains 12 residues. CDR1 and CDR2 (germline): MDHEN, SYDVKM. CDR3 nucleotide sequence: TGTGCCAGCAGGTTGGGGGGAGATACGCAGTATTTT. This encodes CASRLGGDTQYF.

The gene calls are TRBV10-2 and TRBJ1-5, with D possibly TRBD1 on 5 matching bases. The V end was cut by 2 bases, the J end by 7 bases, with 21 bases between. This CDR3 spans 17 amino acids. Germline-derived CDR1 and CDR2 are WSHSY and SAAADI. The DNA for the CDR3 is TGCGCCAGCAGTGAGCCCCGATCTTCAGGGTTTGGGCAGCCCCAGCATTTT. This encodes CASSEPRSSGFGQPQHF.

This clonotype appeared once. The chain recombines TRBV21-1 with TRBJ1-6. TRBV21-1 is described as a pseudogene. This CDR3 has 15 amino acids. The CDR3 DNA is TGTGCCAGCAGCAACCCCGGGACTGCGAATTCACCCCTCCACTTT. Translating it yields CASSNPGTANSPLHF.

In this sample, this clonotype turned up a few times. The V gene is TRBV5-1, the J gene TRBJ2-3, with D perhaps TRBD1 (5 bases). The CDR3 runs to 12 residues. Trimming left V 0 bases short and J 10 bases short, with 9 bases between. CDR1 SGHRS and CDR2 YFSETQ come from the germline V gene. CDR3 DNA sequence: TGCGCCAGCAGCTTGGGACAGCCTCCGCAGTATTTT. Residues: CASSLGQPPQYF.

The sample holds a few counts of this clonotype. The chain uses TRBV7-9 and TRBJ2-1, with 11 nucleotides matching TRBD1. V shed 0 bases and J 7 bases; nucleotides not matched to a gene: 5. This CDR3 has 16 amino acids. In germline, CDR1 is SEHNR, CDR2 FQNEAQ (reference sequence). The CDR3 DNA sequence: TGTGCCAGCAGCTTAGCCGGGACAGGGGGATCGAATGAGCAGTTCTTC. Its protein is CASSLAGTGGSNEQFF.

The chain combines TRBV9 with TRBJ1-1; D gene unclear. The CDR3 consists of 13 residues. Germline V gene lookup returns CDR1 SGDLS and CDR2 YYNGEE. V lost 2 bases and J 1 base, leaving 6 bases between the germline ends. DNA of the CDR3: TGTGCCAGCAGCGTCGGCCCGAACACTGAAGCTTTCTTT. This encodes CASSVGPNTEAFF.

This clonotype has more than one count but fewer than ten. This chain links TRBV7-8 with TRBJ2-1; 11 nucleotides agree with TRBD2. The CDR3 spans 16 residues. Trimming took 5 bases from V and 4 from J; bases not matched to a gene: 7. The germline CDR1 and CDR2 sequences are SGHVS and FQNEAQ. CDR3 sequence: CASSGSGLAGYNEQFF. The CDR3 bases are TGTGCCAGCAGCGGATCCGGACTAGCGGGTTACAATGAGCAGTTCTTC.

The CDR3 DNA reads as TGTGCCAGCAGCTCCGGACAGAACACTGAAGCTTTCTTT. Its translation is CASSSGQNTEAFF. The rearrangement uses TRBV5-4 and TRBJ1-1; the D gene is possibly TRBD1 (5 bases). CDR3 length: 13 amino acids. Between the trimmed V and J ends, which lost 3 bases and 1 base, there was a span of 7 bases. Germline values: CDR1 SGHNT, CDR2 YYREEE (reference sequence).